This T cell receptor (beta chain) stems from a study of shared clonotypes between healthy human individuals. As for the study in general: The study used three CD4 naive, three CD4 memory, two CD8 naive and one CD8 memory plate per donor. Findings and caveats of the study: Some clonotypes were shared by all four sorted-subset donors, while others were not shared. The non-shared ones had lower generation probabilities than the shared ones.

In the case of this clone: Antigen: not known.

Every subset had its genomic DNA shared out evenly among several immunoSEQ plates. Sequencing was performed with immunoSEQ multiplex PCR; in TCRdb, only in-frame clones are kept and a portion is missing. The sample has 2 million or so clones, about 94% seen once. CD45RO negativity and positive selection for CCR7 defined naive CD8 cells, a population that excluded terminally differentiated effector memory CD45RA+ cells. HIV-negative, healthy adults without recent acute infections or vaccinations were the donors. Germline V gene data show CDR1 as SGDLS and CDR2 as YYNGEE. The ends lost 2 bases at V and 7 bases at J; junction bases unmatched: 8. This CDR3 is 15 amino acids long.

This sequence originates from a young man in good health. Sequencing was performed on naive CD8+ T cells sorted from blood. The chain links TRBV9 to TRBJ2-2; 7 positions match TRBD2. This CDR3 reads CASSVWGRADGELFF. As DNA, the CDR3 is TGTGCCAGCAGCGTTTGGGGGAGGGCCGACGGGGAGCTGTTTTTT.